This T cell receptor beta chain was captured by sequencing in a study of Ad26.COV2.S vaccination and SARS-CoV-2 variants. Background on the study: Ad26.COV2.S was injected intramuscularly once or twice, 56 days apart.

Specified treatment: roughly 19 received Ad26.COV2.S at low or high dose, single or two shots; about 5 received placebo; per-sample allocation not given. Sampling was performed 63 days after the first vaccine or placebo injection. Cohort 1b enrolled adults aged 18-55 years in Boston. The assay was immunoSEQ multiplex PCR, and TCRdb's table has in-frame clones only and misses some. The data contain about 390,000 clones, about 88% of them singletons. V gave up 5 bases and J gave up 2 bases, with 16 bases separating them. The CDR3 consists of 16 residues. Germline CDR1 and CDR2: SEHNR and FQNEAQ (reference sequence). Points on this clone: The antigen is undetermined.

Whole-study findings and limits: Researchers reported similar non-spike TCR breadth in vaccine and placebo recipients. Reports say spike-specific CD8+ and CD4+ T cell responses covered substantial breadth after vaccination.

J is TRBJ1-5 and V is TRBV7-9, with D perhaps matching TRBD1 (5 bases). The clonotype comes from a person between 18 and 59 years old who received the Ad26.COV2.S COVID-19 vaccine or a placebo. The material was peripheral blood, obtained in a trial of Ad26.COV2.S vaccine versus placebo. CDR3: CASSRGSPGGNQPQHF. DNA of the CDR3: TGTGCCAGCAGCCGGGGGAGTCCGGGTGGCAATCAGCCCCAGCATTTT. The variable domain in full, with the rest retrieved from reference TRBV7-9 and TRBJ1-5, is DTGVSQNPRHKITKRGQNVTFRCDPISEHNRLYWYRQTLGQGPEFLTYFQNEAQLEKSRLLSDRFSAERPKGSFSTLEIQRTEQGDSAMYLCASSRGSPGGNQPQHFGDGTRLSIL.